Detailed here is one T cell receptor beta chain. The source of the sample is a study of T cell responses to AZD1222 COVID-19 vaccine. CDR1 is SGHRS, CDR2 YFSETQ, per germline. The CDR3 spans 12 residues. Trimming left V 2 bases short and J 4 bases short, with 5 bases between. Libraries were prepared by immunoSEQ multiplex PCR; TCRdb keeps only in-frame clonotypes and omits some of them. The sample holds approximately 150,000 clones; roughly 84% are singletons and the top ten take approximately 5%. This chain uses TRBV5-1 with TRBJ2-3, with D possibly being TRBD2 (5 bases). This receptor was taken from an adult who received the AZD1222 COVID-19 vaccine. The sample here was peripheral blood, taken 28 days after the second AZD1222 dose. CDR3 nucleotide sequence: TGCGCCAGCAGCTTCGGGGCAGATACGCAGTATTTT. This codes for CASSFGADTQYF.